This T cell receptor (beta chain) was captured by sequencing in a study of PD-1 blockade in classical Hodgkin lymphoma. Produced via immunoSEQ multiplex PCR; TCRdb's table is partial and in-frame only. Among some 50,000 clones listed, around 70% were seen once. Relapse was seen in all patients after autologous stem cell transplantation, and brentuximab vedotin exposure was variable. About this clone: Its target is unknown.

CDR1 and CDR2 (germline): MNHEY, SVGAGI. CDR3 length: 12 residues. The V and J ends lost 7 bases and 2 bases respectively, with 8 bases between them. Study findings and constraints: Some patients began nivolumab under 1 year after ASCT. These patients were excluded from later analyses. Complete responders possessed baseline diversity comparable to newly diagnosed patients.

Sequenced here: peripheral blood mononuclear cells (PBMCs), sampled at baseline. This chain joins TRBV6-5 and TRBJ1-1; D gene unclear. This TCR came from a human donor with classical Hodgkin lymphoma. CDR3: CASTRSNTEAFF. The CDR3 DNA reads TGTGCCAGCACTCGCAGTAACACTGAAGCTTTCTTT.